The rows below give T cell receptor beta chains drawn from one sample of a study of T-cell memory formation after mild COVID-19. TCRdb re-called the 5' RACE reads with MiXCR, one entry per CDR3 protein. The table lists some 150,000 distinct CDR3 sequences, roughly 21% of them singletons. The specimen sequenced was PBMCs or a T cell subset sorted from them (not recorded which). The receptors derive from an adult woman who had mild COVID-19 (a few samples of this study predate the infection). Cell type and time point are not known. Both conserved end residues are part of each CDR3. The D gene is left open where the match is weak. Clone size appears in some rows only: once, few, many, or a class for an expanded clone.

NA	few	TRBV30	TRBJ2-2	CAFRGNTGELFF	TGTGCCTTCAGGGGCAACACCGGGGAGCTGTTTTTT
NA	NA	TRBV18	TRBJ1-2	CASSPPGPVPNYGYTF	TGTGCCAGCTCACCACCGGGCCCAGTCCCTAACTATGGCTACACCTTC
NA	NA	TRBV18	TRBJ1-3	CASSPPGHLSGNTIYF	TGTGCCAGCTCACCACCGGGACATCTTTCTGGAAACACCATATATTTT
TRBD1	NA	TRBV4-2	TRBJ1-2	CASSQVGQGQGGYTF	TGTGCCAGCAGCCAAGTCGGACAGGGGCAGGGTGGCTACACCTTC
NA	few	TRBV5-5	TRBJ2-7	CASSSQQAPAYEQYF	TGTGCCAGCAGCTCTCAACAGGCACCAGCCTACGAGCAGTACTTC
TRBD1	NA	TRBV9	TRBJ2-5	CASSSTGGPSETQYF	TGTGCCAGCAGCTCAACAGGGGGCCCCTCGGAGACCCAGTACTTC
NA	few	TRBV7-2	TRBJ2-3	CASKRQVADTQYF	TGTGCCAGCAAGAGACAAGTAGCAGATACGCAGTATTTT
NA	NA	TRBV4-3	TRBJ1-6	CASSRNPVYSPLHF	TGCGCCAGCAGCCGAAACCCCGTCTATTCACCCCTCCACTTT
TRBD2	NA	TRBV5-6	TRBJ2-3	CASSFHVSGGRDTQYF	TGTGCCAGCAGCTTCCACGTTAGCGGGGGGCGAGATACGCAGTATTTT
TRBD1	NA	TRBV6-6	TRBJ1-4	CASSYRRRQGRNEKLFF	TGTGCCAGCAGTTACCGCCGACGACAGGGGAGGAATGAAAAACTGTTTTTT
NA	few	TRBV7-2	TRBJ1-1	CASSFLGRNTEAFF	TGTGCCAGCAGCTTTCTCGGAAGGAACACTGAAGCTTTCTTT
NA	few	TRBV3-1	TRBJ2-2	CASSLGLLNTGELFF	TGTGCCAGCAGCCTAGGTCTCCTCAACACCGGGGAGCTGTTTTTT
NA	few	TRBV4-3	TRBJ2-1	CASSQDPANSYNEQFF	TGCGCCAGCAGCCAAGATCCAGCGAACTCCTACAATGAGCAGTTCTTC
NA	few	TRBV7-6	TRBJ2-7	CASSSPHRGSSRYEQYF	TGTGCCAGCAGCTCGCCCCACCGGGGTAGCTCTCGCTACGAGCAGTACTTC
NA	NA	TRBV24-1	TRBJ1-2	CATSDPGTSPSSNYGYTF	TGTGCCACCAGTGACCCCGGGACCAGTCCCTCGAGCAACTATGGCTACACCTTC